Following are 13 T cell receptor beta chains from one sample sequenced in a study of T cell responses to AZD1222 COVID-19 vaccine. TCRdb's table, derived via immunoSEQ multiplex PCR, lists solely in-frame clones and lacks some. The sample includes around 190,000 clones, 88% seen only once; the top ten take 0.49%. The sample in question was peripheral blood, obtained on day 0 of AZD1222 vaccination. These TCRs come from an adult in good health.

This clone was counted a few times. This sequence joins TRBV28 and TRBJ1-5; unclear D gene. V lost 5 bases to trimming and J lost 11 bases, with 19 bases between them. This CDR3 contains 14 residues. CDR1 MDHEN and CDR2 SYDVKM come from the germline V gene. The CDR3 nucleotides are TGTGCCAGCAGTCCCCGAACGGGTATGGTAGCCCAGCATTTT. Translated, it gives CASSPRTGMVAQHF. Complete variable domain (other parts from reference TRBV28 and TRBJ1-5): DVKVTQSSRYLVKRTGEKVFLECVQDMDHENMFWYRQDPGLGLRLIYFSYDVKMKEKGDIPEGYSVSREKKERFSLILESASTNQTSMYLCASSPRTGMVAQHFGDGTRLSIL.

The chain links TRBV5-1 to TRBJ1-1, with D uncertain. CDR1 is SGHRS and CDR2 is YFSETQ in the germline V gene. V was shortened by 2 bases and J by 0 bases, with 8 bases between the two germline ends. There are 14 residues in the CDR3. DNA of the CDR3: TGCGCCAGCAGCTTAGCAGAACTGAACACTGAAGCTTTCTTT. It encodes CASSLAELNTEAFF.

J is TRBJ1-3 and V is TRBV7-6; unclear D gene. Trimming pared 1 base from V and 2 bases from J, leaving 6 bases between. The CDR3 sequence is 14 residues long. Germline CDR1 and CDR2: SGHVS and FNYEAQ. The CDR3 is CASSLGNAGNTIYF. In DNA, the CDR3 is TGTGCCAGCAGCTTAGGTAATGCTGGAAACACCATATATTTT. The complete variable domain, with remaining parts taken from reference TRBV7-6 and TRBJ1-3, reads GAGVSQSPRYKVTKRGQDVALRCDPISGHVSLYWYRQALGQGPEFLTYFNYEAQQDKSGLPNDRFSAERPEGSISTLTIQRTEQRDSAMYRCASSLGNAGNTIYFGEGSWLTVV.

This chain links TRBV28 with TRBJ2-7; the match to TRBD1 covers 9 bases. The CDR3 extends over 15 amino acids. CDR1 and CDR2 (germline): MDHEN, SYDVKM. V dropped 5 bases and J dropped 6; count of bases not matched to a gene: 11. As DNA, the CDR3 is TGTGCCAGCAGTACGCCGGGACAGGGTTCGGCCGAGCAGTACTTC. Translated, it gives CASSTPGQGSAEQYF.

The rearrangement links TRBV29-1 to TRBJ2-3; TRBD1 matches 7 bases. Germline V lookup: CDR1 SQVTM, CDR2 ANQGSEA. The CDR3 spans 14 residues. V gave up 7 bases and J gave up 0 bases; unmatched junction bases: 7. CDR3 loop: CSAPTTGSTDTQYF. The DNA for the CDR3 is TGCAGCGCTCCTACGACAGGGAGCACAGATACGCAGTATTTT.

The chain is built from TRBV4-2 and TRBJ2-7, with D uncertain. Trimming took 1 base from V and 4 from J, leaving 11 bases between them. The CDR3 totals 14 residues. From germline, CDR1 is LGHNA and CDR2 YNFKEQ. The CDR3 here is CASSQGADLYEQYF. Here the CDR3 DNA reads TGTGCCAGCAGCCAAGGTGCGGACCTTTACGAGCAGTACTTC.

The gene calls are TRBV6-2 or TRBV6-3 and TRBJ1-5; a weak D match, TRBD1 (5 bases). Germline CDR1 is MNHEY and CDR2 is SVGEGT. Trimming removed 2 bases at V and 2 bases at J, with 16 bases between. There are 17 residues in the CDR3. The DNA of the CDR3 is TGTGCCAGCAGTTACCCCAGCGGGAGGGGAGGCAATCAGCCCCAGCATTTT. It codes for CASSYPSGRGGNQPQHF.

This rearrangement joins TRBV7-9 to TRBJ2-6; maybe TRBD2 (5 bases). The CDR3 spans 16 residues. With 1 base removed from V and 2 bases from J, the gap between germline ends came to 9 bases. CDR1 SEHNR and CDR2 FQNEAQ come from the germline V gene (reference sequence). The CDR3 region is CASSLDGRAGANVLTF. CDR3 DNA: TGTGCCAGCAGCTTAGATGGGAGAGCTGGGGCCAACGTCCTGACTTTC. The full variable domain, in which reference TRBV7-9 and TRBJ2-6 provide the parts outside the CDR3, is DTGVSQNPRHKITKRGQNVTFRCDPISEHNRLYWYRQTLGQGPEFLTYFQNEAQLEKSRLLSDRFSAERPKGSFSTLEIQRTEQGDSAMYLCASSLDGRAGANVLTFGAGSRLTVL.

This sequence joins TRBV7-2 and TRBJ1-5; D is possibly TRBD1 (6 bases). The ends were cut back, 2 bases at V and 2 bases at J, with 13 bases in the middle. This CDR3 has 16 amino acids. CDR1 and CDR2 (germline): SGHTA, FQGNSA. CDR3 amino acids: CASSLWGGTGNQPQHF. The CDR3 DNA follows: TGTGCCAGCAGCTTATGGGGGGGCACAGGCAATCAGCCCCAGCATTTT. Using reference TRBV7-2 and TRBJ1-5 for the parts outside the CDR3, the full variable domain is GAGVSQSPSNKVTEKGKDVELRCDPISGHTALYWYRQSLGQGLEFLIYFQGNSAPDKSGLPSDRFSAERTGGSVSTLTIQRTQQEDSAVYLCASSLWGGTGNQPQHFGDGTRLSIL.

This chain links TRBV18 with TRBJ1-1, with 12 bases matching TRBD1. J was trimmed by 6 bases and V by 6 bases; bases with no gene match: 11. In germline, CDR1 is KGHSH, CDR2 LQKENI. This CDR3 is 16 amino acids long. The CDR3 DNA is TGTGCCAGCTCCACCACGGTGGGACAGGGGGCTCCTGAAGCTTTCTTT. Translating gives CASSTTVGQGAPEAFF.

The rearrangement uses TRBV21-1 and TRBJ2-6; no DNA check was done on the table's D call, TRBD2. TRBV21-1 is a documented pseudogene. The CDR3 sequence is 17 residues long. As DNA, the CDR3 is TGTGCCAGCAGCAAGCGCGAGGAACACTCTGGGGCCAACGTCCTGACTTTC. It yields the protein CASSKREEHSGANVLTF.

Written as DNA, the CDR3 is TGTGCCAGCAGTGTCCCTCTTTGGGGGTTCGGTGAAGCTTTCTTT. This gives the protein CASSVPLWGFGEAFF. This chain uses TRBV28 with TRBJ1-1, with D perhaps matching TRBD1 (5 bases). V gave up 5 bases and J gave up 7 bases, with 20 bases separating them. The length of the CDR3 is 15 residues. CDR1 and CDR2 from the germline V gene are MDHEN and SYDVKM. Full variable domain (missing parts from reference TRBV28 and TRBJ1-1): DVKVTQSSRYLVKRTGEKVFLECVQDMDHENMFWYRQDPGLGLRLIYFSYDVKMKEKGDIPEGYSVSREKKERFSLILESASTNQTSMYLCASSVPLWGFGEAFFGQGTRLTVV.

The chain has TRBV18 and TRBJ1-6, with TRBD1 as a possible D gene (6 bases). This CDR3 spans 20 amino acids. CDR1 is KGHSH and CDR2 is LQKENI in the germline V gene. Trimming removed 4 bases at V and 10 bases at J, with 32 bases between. The CDR3 protein is CASSLIGGGPNGIRLSPLHF. CDR3 DNA sequence: TGTGCCAGCTCACTCATCGGAGGGGGGCCAAACGGAATAAGGTTATCACCCCTCCACTTT. Based on the CDR3 plus reference TRBV18 and TRBJ1-6, the full variable domain is NAGVMQNPRHLVRRRGQEARLRCSPMKGHSHVYWYRQLPEEGLKFMVYLQKENIIDESGMPKERFSAEFPKEGPSILRIQQVVRGDSAAYFCASSLIGGGPNGIRLSPLHFGNGTRLTVT.